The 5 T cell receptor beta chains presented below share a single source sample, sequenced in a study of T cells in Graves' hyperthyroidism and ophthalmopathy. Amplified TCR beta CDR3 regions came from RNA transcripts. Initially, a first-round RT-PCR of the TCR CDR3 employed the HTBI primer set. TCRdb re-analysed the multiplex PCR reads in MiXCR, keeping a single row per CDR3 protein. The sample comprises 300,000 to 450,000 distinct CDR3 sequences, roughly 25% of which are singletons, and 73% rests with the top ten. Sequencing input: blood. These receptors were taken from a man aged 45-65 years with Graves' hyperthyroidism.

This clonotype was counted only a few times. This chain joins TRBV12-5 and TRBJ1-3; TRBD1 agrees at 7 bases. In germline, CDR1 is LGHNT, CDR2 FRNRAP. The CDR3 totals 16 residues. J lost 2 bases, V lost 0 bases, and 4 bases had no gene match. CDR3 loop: CASGLVQGTAGNTIYF. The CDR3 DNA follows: TGTGCTAGTGGTTTGGTACAGGGGACGGCTGGAAACACCATATATTTT.

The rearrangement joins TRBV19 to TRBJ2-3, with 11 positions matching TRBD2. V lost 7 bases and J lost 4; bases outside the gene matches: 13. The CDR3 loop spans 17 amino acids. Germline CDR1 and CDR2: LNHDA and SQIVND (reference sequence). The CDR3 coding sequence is TGTGCCAGTACTGTCGGGCTAACTAGCGGGAGTCCAGATACGCAGTATTTT. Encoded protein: CASTVGLTSGSPDTQYF.

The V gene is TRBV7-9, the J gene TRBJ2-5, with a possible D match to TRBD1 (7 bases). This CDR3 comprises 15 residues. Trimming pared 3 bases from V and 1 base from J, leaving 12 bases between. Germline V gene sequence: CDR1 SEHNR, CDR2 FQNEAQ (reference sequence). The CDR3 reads CASSFDRDSQETQYF. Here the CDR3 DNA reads TGTGCCAGCAGCTTCGACAGGGACTCCCAAGAGACCCAGTACTTC.

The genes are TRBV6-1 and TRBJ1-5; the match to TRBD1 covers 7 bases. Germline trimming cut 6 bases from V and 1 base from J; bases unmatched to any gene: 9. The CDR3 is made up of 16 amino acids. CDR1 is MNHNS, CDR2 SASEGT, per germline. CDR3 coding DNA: TGTGCCAGCAGCAAGAAGACAGGGCAGAGCAATCAGCCCCAGCATTTT. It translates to CASSKKTGQSNQPQHF.

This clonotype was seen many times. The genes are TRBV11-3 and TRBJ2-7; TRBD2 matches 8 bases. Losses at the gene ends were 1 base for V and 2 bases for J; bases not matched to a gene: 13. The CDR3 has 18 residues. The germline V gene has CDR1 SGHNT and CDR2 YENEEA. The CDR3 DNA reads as TGTGCCAGCAGCTTAGCAGGTCGGTCTCGCGGGAGGACCTACGAGCAGTACTTC. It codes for CASSLAGRSRGRTYEQYF.